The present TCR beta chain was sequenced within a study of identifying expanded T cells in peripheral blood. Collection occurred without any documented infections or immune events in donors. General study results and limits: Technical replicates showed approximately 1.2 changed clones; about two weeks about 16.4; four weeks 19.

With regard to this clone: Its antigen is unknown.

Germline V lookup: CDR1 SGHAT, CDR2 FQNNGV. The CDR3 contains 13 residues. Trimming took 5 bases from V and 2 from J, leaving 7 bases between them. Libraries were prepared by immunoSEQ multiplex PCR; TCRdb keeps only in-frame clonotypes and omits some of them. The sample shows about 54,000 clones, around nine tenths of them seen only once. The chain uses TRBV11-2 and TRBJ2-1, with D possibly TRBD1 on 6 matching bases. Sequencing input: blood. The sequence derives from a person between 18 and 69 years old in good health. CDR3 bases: TGTGCCAGCAGCAGGACAGCCTACAATGAGCAGTTCTTC. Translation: CASSRTAYNEQFF.